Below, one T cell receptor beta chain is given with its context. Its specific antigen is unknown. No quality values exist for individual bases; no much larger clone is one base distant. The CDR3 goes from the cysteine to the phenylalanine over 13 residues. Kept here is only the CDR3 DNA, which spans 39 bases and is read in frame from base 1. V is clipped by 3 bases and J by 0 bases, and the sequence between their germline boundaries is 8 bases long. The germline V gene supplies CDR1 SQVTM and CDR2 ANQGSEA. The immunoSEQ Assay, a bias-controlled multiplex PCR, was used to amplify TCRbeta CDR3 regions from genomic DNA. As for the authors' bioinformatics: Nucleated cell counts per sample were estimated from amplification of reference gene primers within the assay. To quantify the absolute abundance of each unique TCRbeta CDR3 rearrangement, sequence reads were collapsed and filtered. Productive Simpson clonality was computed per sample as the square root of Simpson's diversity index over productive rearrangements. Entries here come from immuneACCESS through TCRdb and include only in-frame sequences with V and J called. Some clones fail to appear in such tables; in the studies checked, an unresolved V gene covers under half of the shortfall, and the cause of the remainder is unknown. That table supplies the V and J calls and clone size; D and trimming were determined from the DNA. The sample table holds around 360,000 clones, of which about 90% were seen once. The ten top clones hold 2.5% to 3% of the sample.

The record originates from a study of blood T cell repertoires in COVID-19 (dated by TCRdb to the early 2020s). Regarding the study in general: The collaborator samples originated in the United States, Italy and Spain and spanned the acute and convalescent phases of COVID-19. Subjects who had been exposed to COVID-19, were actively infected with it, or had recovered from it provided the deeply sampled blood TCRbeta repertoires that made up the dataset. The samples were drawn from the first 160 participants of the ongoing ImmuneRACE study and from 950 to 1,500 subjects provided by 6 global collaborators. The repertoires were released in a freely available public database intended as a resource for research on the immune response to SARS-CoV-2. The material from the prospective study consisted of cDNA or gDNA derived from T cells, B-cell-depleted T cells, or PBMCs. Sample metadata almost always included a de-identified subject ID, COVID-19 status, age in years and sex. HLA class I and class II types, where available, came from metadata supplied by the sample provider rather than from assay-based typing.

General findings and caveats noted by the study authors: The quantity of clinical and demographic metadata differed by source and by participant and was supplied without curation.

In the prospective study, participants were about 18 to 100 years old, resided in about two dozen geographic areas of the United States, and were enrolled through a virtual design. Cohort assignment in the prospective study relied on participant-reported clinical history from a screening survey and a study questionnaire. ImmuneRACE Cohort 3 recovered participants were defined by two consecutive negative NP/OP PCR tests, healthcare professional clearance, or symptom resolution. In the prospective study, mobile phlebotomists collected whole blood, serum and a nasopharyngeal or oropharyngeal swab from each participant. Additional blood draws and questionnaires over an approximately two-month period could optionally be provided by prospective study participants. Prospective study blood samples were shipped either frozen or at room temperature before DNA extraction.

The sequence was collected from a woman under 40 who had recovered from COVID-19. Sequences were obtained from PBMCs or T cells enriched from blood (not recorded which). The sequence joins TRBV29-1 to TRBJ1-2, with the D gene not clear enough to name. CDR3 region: CSVDLQPNYGYTF. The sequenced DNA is TGCAGCGTTGATCTACAGCCTAACTATGGCTACACCTTC.